Included here is one T cell receptor beta chain sequence, with context. This sample was included in a study of cytomegalovirus exposure and HLA in healthy donors. The primer mix had 60 Vbeta and 13 Jbeta primers. Libraries were prepared by immunoSEQ multiplex PCR; TCRdb keeps only in-frame clonotypes and omits some of them. The profile covers about 130,000 clones, with roughly 82% appearing a single time and around 7% taken by the ten largest. The germline V gene has CDR1 MNHNY and CDR2 SVGAGI (reference sequence). CDR3 length: 14 residues. V shed 10 bases and J shed 1 base, with 16 bases lying between them.

Material for sequencing was PBMCs. The clonotype was recovered from a man aged 30-40 years in good health and CMV-seronegative. The rearrangement links TRBV6-6 to TRBJ1-2, with D perhaps matching TRBD1 (5 bases). CDR3 nucleotide sequence: TGTGCCATAAGAGTCACAGGTGGTAACTATGGCTACACCTTC. The encoded protein is CAIRVTGGNYGYTF.